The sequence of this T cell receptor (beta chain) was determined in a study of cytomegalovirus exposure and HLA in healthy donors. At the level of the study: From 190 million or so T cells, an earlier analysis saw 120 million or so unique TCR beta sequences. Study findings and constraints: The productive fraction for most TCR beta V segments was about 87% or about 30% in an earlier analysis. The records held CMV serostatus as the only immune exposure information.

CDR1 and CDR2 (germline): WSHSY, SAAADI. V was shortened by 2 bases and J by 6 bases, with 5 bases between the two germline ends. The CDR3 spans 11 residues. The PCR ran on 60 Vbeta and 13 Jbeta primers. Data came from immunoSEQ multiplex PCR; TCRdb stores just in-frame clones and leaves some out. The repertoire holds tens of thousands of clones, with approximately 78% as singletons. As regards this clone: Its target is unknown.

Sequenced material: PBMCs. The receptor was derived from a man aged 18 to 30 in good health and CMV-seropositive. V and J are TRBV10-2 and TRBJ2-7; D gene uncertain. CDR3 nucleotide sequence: TGCGCCAGCAGTGAGGGCGGCGAGCAGTACTTC. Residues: CASSEGGEQYF.